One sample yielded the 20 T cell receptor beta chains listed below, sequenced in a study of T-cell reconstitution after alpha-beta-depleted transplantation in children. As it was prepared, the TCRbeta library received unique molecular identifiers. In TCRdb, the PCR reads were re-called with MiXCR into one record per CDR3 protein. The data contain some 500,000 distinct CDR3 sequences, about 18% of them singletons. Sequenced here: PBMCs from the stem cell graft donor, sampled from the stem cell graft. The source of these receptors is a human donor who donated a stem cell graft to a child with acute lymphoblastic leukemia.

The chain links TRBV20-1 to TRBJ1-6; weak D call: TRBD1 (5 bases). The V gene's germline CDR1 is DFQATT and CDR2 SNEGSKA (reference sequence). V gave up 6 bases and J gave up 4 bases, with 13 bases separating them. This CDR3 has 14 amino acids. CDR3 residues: CSASPGRYNSPLHF. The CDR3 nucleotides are TGCAGTGCGTCTCCGGGACGGTATAATTCACCCCTCCACTTT.

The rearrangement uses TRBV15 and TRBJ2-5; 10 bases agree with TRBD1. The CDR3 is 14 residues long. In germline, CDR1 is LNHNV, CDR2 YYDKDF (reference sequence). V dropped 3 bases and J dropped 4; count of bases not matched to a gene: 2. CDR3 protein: CATSRDRGGETQYF. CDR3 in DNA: TGTGCCACCAGCAGGGACAGGGGGGGAGAGACCCAGTACTTC.

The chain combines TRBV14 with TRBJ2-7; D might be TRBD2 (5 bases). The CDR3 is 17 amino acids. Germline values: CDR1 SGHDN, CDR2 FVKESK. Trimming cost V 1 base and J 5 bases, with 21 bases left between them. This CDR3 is CASSQVGWQWPGDEQYF. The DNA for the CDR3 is TGTGCCAGCAGCCAAGTCGGTTGGCAGTGGCCCGGGGACGAGCAGTACTTC.

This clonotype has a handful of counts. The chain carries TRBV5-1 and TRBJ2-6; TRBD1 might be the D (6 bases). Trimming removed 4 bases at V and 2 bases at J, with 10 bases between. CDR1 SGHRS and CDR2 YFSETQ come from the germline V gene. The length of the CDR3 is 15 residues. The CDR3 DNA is TGCGCCAGCAGCGACACAGGGACTGGGGCCAACGTCCTGACTTTC. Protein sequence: CASSDTGTGANVLTF.

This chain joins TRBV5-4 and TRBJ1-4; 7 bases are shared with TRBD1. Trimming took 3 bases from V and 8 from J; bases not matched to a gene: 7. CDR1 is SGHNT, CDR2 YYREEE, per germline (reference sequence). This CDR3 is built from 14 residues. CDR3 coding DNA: TGTGCCAGCAGCTCACCGGGACAGCACGAAAAACTGTTTTTT. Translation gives CASSSPGQHEKLFF. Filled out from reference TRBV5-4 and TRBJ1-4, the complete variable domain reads ETGVTQSPTHLIKTRGQQVTLRCSSQSGHNTVSWYQQALGQGPQFIFQYYREEENGRGNFPPRFSGLQFPNYSSELNVNALELDDSALYLCASSSPGQHEKLFFGSGTQLSVL.

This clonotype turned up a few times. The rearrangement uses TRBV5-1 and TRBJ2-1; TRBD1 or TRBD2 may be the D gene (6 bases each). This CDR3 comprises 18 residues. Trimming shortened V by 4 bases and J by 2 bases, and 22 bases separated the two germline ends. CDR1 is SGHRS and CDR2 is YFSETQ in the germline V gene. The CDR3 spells CASSPGVLRQDAYNEQFF. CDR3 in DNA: TGCGCCAGCAGCCCGGGGGTTCTGAGACAGGACGCCTACAATGAGCAGTTCTTC.

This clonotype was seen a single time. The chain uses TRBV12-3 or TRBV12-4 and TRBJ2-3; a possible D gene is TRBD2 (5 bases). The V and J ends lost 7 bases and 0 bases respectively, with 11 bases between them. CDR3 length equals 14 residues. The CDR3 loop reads CASTLALSTDTQYF. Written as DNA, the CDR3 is TGTGCCAGCACCTTAGCGCTAAGCACAGATACGCAGTATTTT.

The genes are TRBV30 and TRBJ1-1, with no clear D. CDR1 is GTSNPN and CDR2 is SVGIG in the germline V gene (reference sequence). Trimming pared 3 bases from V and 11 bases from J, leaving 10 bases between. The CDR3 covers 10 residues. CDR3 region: CAWSRMGAFF. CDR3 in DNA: TGTGCCTGGAGCCGGATGGGGGCTTTCTTT.

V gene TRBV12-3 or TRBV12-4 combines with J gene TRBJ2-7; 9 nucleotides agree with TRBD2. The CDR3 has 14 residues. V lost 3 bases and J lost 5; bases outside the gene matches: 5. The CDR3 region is CASSFGVAGDEQYF. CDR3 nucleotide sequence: TGTGCCAGCAGTTTTGGGGTAGCGGGAGACGAGCAGTACTTC.

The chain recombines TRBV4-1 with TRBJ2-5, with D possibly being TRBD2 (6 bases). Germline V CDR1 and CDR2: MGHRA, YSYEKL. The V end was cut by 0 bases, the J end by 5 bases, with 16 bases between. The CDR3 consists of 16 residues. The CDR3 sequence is CASSQDREVLLETQYF. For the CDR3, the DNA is TGCGCCAGCAGCCAAGACAGGGAGGTTCTACTGGAGACCCAGTACTTC.

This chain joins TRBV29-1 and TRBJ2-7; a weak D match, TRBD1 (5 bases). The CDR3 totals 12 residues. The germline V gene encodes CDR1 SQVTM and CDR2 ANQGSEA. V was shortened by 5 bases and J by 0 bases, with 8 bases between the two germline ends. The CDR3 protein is CSVSGISYEQYF. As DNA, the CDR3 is TGCAGCGTTTCAGGGATCTCCTACGAGCAGTACTTC.

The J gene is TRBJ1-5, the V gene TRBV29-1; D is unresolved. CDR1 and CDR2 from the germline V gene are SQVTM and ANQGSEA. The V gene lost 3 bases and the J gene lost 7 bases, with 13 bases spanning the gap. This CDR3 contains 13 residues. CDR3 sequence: CSVDLGPGQPQHF. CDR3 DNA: TGCAGCGTTGATCTAGGGCCGGGACAGCCCCAGCATTTT.

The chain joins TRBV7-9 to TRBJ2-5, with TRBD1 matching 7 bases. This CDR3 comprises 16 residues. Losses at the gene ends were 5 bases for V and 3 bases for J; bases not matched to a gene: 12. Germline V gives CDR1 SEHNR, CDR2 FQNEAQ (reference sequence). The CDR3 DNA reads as TGTGCCAGCAGCGAAAAACCGGGACAGCTAAAAGAGACCCAGTACTTC. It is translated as CASSEKPGQLKETQYF.

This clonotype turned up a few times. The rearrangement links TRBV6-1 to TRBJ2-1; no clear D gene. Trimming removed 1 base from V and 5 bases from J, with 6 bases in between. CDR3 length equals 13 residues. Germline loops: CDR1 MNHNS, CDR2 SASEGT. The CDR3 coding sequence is TGTGCCAGCAGTGAAGAGAATAACAATGAGCAGTTCTTC. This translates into CASSEENNNEQFF.

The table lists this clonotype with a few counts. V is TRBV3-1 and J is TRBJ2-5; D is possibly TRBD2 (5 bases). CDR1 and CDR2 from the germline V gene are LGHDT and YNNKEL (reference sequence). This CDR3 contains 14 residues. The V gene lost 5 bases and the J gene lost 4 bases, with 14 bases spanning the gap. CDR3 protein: CASSGPTGGETQYF. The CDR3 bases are TGTGCCAGCAGCGGCCCGACCGGAGGAGAGACCCAGTACTTC.

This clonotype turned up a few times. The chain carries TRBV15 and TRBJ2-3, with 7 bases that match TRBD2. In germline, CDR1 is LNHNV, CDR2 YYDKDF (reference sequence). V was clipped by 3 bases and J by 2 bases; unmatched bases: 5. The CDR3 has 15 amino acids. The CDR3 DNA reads TGTGCCACCAGCAGTGGACTAGTTGCCACAGATACGCAGTATTTT. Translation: CATSSGLVATDTQYF.

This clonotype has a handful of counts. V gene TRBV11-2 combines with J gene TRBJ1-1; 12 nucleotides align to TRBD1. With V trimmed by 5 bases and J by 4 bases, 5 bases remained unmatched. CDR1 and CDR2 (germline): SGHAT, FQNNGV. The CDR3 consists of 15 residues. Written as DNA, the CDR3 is TGTGCCAGCAGCCTCCGGGACAGGGGGCGCACTGAAGCTTTCTTT. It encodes CASSLRDRGRTEAFF.

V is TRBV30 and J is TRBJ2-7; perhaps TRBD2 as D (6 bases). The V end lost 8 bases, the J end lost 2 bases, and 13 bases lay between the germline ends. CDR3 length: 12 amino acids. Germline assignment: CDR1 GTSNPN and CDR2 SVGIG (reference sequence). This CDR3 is CAVGGGPYEQYF. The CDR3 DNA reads TGTGCCGTGGGGGGTGGACCCTACGAGCAGTACTTC.

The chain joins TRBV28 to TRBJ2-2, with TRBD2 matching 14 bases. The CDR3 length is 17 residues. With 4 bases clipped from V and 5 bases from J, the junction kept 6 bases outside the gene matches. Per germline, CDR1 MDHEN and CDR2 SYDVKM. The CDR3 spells CASSSGTSGSSTGELFF. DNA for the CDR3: TGTGCCAGCAGTTCCGGGACTAGCGGGAGTAGTACCGGGGAGCTGTTTTTT. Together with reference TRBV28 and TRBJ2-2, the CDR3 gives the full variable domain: DVKVTQSSRYLVKRTGEKVFLECVQDMDHENMFWYRQDPGLGLRLIYFSYDVKMKEKGDIPEGYSVSREKKERFSLILESASTNQTSMYLCASSSGTSGSSTGELFFGEGSRLTVL.

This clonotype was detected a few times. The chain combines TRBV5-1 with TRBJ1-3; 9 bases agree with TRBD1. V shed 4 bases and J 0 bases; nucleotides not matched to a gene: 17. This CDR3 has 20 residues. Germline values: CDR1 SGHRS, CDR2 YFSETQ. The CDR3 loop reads CASSVDSGQGIPLSGNTIYF. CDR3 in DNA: TGCGCCAGCAGCGTAGATTCTGGACAGGGGATTCCTCTCTCTGGAAACACCATATATTTT.